This TCR beta chain was found in a study of blood T cell repertoires in COVID-19. Overall study context: Some COVID-19 samples were acute and others convalescent; all came from the United States, Italy and Spain. From T cells, B-cell-depleted T cells, or PBMCs came the material, which was cDNA or gDNA.

In the original workflow: Estimated nucleated cell counts came from reference gene primer amplification. Profiling relied on immunoSEQ multiplex PCR, and the TCRdb table lists in-frame clones only, not all of them. V and J calls and clone size are those listed in that table; D and trimming were worked out from the DNA. The top ten clones hold around 3.7% of a sample with roughly 100,000 clones, around 90% of them seen once. The ends were cut back, 5 bases at V and 5 bases at J, with 9 bases in the middle. Germline loops: CDR1 MDHEN, CDR2 SYDVKM. The CDR3 length is 12 residues. Specimen: peripheral blood. The V gene is TRBV28, the J gene TRBJ2-5; D is undetermined. The clonotype originates from an older woman with acute or convalescent COVID-19. CDR3 sequence: CASSTYMETQYF. The CDR3 DNA is TGTGCCAGCAGTACATACATGGAGACCCAGTACTTC.